Sequencing of this TCR beta chain was carried out in a study of shared clonotypes between healthy human individuals. This clone was seen once. The repertoire was sequenced with immunoSEQ multiplex PCR; TCRdb's copy has only in-frame clones and lacks some. This table holds roughly 1,800,000 clones, over 85% found once. CD45RO-negative cells were positively selected for CCR7, leaving out terminally differentiated effector memory CD45RA+ cells. Sequences were obtained from naive CD8+ T cells sorted from blood. The sequence derives from a man aged 18 to 30 in good health.

The CDR3 nucleotides are TGCGCCAGCAGCCCGGGACAGCTTAATGAAAAACTGTTTTTT. Translating it yields CASSPGQLNEKLFF. The J gene is TRBJ1-4, the V gene TRBV4-3, with 7 bases matching TRBD1. The CDR3 loop spans 14 amino acids. Germline-derived CDR1 and CDR2 are LGHNA and YSLEER. The J segment lost 4 bases and the V segment lost 4 bases, leaving 3 bases of the junction unmatched.